The clone carrying this T cell receptor beta chain showed up many times. These data are taken from a study of early T cells in non-severe SARS-CoV-2 infection. Study-wide context: Chains stayed unpaired after sequencing of bulk RNA from unsorted whole blood.

The V gene's germline CDR1 is MDHEN and CDR2 SYDVKM. The V segment lost 10 bases and the J segment 4 bases; nucleotides outside the gene matches: 3. The CDR3 length is 11 residues. Unique molecular identifiers were affixed to single, distinct cDNA molecules. TCRdb itself ran the 5' RACE reads through MiXCR, one entry per CDR3 protein. The data show 45,000 to 75,000 distinct CDR3 sequences, with around an eighth seen just once and 4.5% to 6% held by the top ten. The rearrangement uses TRBV28 and TRBJ2-5, with TRBD2 matching over 7 bases. The material sequenced was whole blood. This receptor was obtained from an adult who was a healthcare worker with PCR-confirmed SARS-CoV-2 infection or an uninfected control (not recorded which). The CDR3 region has the DNA TGTGCCACCGGGGGGAGAGAGACCCAGTACTTC. Translated: CATGGRETQYF.